The rows below give T cell receptor beta chains drawn from one sample of a study of blood T cells in healthy people across ages. TCRdb re-called the 5' RACE reads with MiXCR, one entry per CDR3 protein. The table lists 1.4 million to 1.5 million distinct CDR3 sequences, 40% to 50% of them singletons. Sequencing used blood. The receptors here all came from a young woman in good health. CDR3s include the opening cysteine and the closing phenylalanine or tryptophan. The order of the fields is V gene, D gene, clone size, J gene, CDR3 DNA, CDR3 protein. A D gene is named only where the DNA matches it firmly. Clone size is given for some rows only: seen once, a few or many times, or a class if the clone is expanded.

v_gene: TRBV12-3/TRBV12-4
d_gene: NA
abundance: few
j_gene: TRBJ2-5
CDR3nt: TGTGCCAGCAGCTTTTCAGGAGCCAGGGAGACCCAGTACTTC
CDR3aa: CASSFSGARETQYF

v_gene: TRBV4-2
d_gene: NA
abundance: NA
j_gene: TRBJ1-5
CDR3nt: TGTGCCAGCAGCCAAGGGTTTGTCAGGGAGGCTGCGTGGTCTCAGCCCCAGCATTTT
CDR3aa: CASSQGFVREAAWSQPQHF

v_gene: TRBV2
d_gene: TRBD2
abundance: NA
j_gene: TRBJ2-3
CDR3nt: TGTGCCAGCAGGGGACAGACGGGACTAGCGTCGCAGTATTTT
CDR3aa: CASRGQTGLASQYF

v_gene: TRBV12-3/TRBV12-4
d_gene: TRBD2
abundance: NA
j_gene: TRBJ2-5
CDR3nt: TGTGCCAGCAGGCCGGTGGGGGGGGAACTCCAAGAGACCCAGTACTTC
CDR3aa: CASRPVGGELQETQYF

v_gene: TRBV20-1
d_gene: NA
abundance: NA
j_gene: TRBJ1-1
CDR3nt: TGCAGTGCTAGAAACGCCCCTGAAGCTTTCTTT
CDR3aa: CSARNAPEAFF

v_gene: TRBV2
d_gene: NA
abundance: NA
j_gene: TRBJ1-1
CDR3nt: TGTGCCAGCAGTCCACAGGTAACTGAAGCTTTCTTT
CDR3aa: CASSPQVTEAFF

v_gene: TRBV9
d_gene: TRBD2
abundance: NA
j_gene: TRBJ2-7
CDR3nt: TGTGCCAGCAGCGTAGGAGTCGGGGGGGCCTACGAGCAGTACTTC
CDR3aa: CASSVGVGGAYEQYF

v_gene: TRBV3-1
d_gene: TRBD2
abundance: NA
j_gene: TRBJ2-7
CDR3nt: TGTGCCAGCAGCCAAGGGGTAGCGGGCTCCTACGAGCAGTACTTC
CDR3aa: CASSQGVAGSYEQYF

v_gene: TRBV5-1
d_gene: TRBD2
abundance: NA
j_gene: TRBJ2-7
CDR3nt: TGCGCCAGCAGCGAGGCGGGGGGGGACTACGAGCAGTACTTC
CDR3aa: CASSEAGGDYEQYF

v_gene: TRBV5-6
d_gene: NA
abundance: NA
j_gene: TRBJ2-3
CDR3nt: TGTGCCAGAAGACTAGGTGCCACAGATACGCAGTATTTT
CDR3aa: CARRLGATDTQYF

v_gene: TRBV5-1
d_gene: TRBD1
abundance: NA
j_gene: TRBJ2-3
CDR3nt: TGCGCCAGCATCCCAGGGAGACAGGGGGCCAGCACAGATACGCAGTATTTT
CDR3aa: CASIPGRQGASTDTQYF

v_gene: TRBV4-1
d_gene: TRBD1
abundance: few
j_gene: TRBJ1-2
CDR3nt: TGCGCCAGCAGCCAGGGAGGGGGCAGCAACTATGGCTACACCTTC
CDR3aa: CASSQGGGSNYGYTF

v_gene: TRBV12-3/TRBV12-4
d_gene: TRBD2
abundance: NA
j_gene: TRBJ2-7
CDR3nt: TGTGCCAGCAGCCGAACTAGCGGGATATTTGGCGAGCAGTACTTC
CDR3aa: CASSRTSGIFGEQYF

v_gene: TRBV10-3
d_gene: NA
abundance: NA
j_gene: TRBJ2-7
CDR3nt: TGTGCCATCAGTGAGGGGGGGCCAGGGGGGTTCCATGAGCAGTACTTC
CDR3aa: CAISEGGPGGFHEQYF

v_gene: TRBV20-1
d_gene: TRBD2
abundance: NA
j_gene: TRBJ2-1
CDR3nt: TGCAGTGCTAGAGGACAAAGACTAGCGGGGGGCCACAATGAGCAGTTCTTC
CDR3aa: CSARGQRLAGGHNEQFF

v_gene: TRBV5-1
d_gene: NA
abundance: once
j_gene: TRBJ2-7
CDR3nt: TGCGCCAGCAGCTTGGAAGGGGGAGGGCTCGACGAGCAGTACTTC
CDR3aa: CASSLEGGGLDEQYF

v_gene: TRBV9
d_gene: NA
abundance: NA
j_gene: TRBJ2-5
CDR3nt: TGTGCCAGCAGCGTAGCGGAACTTCAAGAGACCCAGTACTTC
CDR3aa: CASSVAELQETQYF